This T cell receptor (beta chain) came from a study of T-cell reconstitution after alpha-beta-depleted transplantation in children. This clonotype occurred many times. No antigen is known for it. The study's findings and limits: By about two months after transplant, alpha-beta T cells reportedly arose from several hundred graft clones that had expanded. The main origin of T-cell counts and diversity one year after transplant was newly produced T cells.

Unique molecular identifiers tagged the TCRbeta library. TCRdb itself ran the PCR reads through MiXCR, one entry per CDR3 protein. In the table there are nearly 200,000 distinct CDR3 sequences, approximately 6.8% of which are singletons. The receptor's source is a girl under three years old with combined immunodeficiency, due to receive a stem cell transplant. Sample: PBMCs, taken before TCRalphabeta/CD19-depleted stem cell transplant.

DNA of the CDR3: TGTGCCAGCAGTTTTAGCCCAAACAATGAGCAGTTCTTC. Translating it yields CASSFSPNNEQFF. This rearrangement joins TRBV12-3 or TRBV12-4 to TRBJ2-1; D not certain. The V gene lost 3 bases and the J gene lost 5 bases, with 8 bases spanning the gap. This CDR3 contains 13 residues.